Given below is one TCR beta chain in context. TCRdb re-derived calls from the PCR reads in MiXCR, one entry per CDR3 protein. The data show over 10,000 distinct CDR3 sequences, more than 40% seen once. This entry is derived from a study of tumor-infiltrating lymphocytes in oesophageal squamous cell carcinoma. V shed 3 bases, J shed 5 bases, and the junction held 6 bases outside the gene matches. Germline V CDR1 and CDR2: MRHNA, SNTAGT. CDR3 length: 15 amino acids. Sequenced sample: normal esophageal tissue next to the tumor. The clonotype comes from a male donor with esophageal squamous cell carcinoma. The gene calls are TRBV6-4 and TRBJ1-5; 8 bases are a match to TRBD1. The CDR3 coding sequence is TGTGCCAGCAGTGAAAGGGACAGGAGATATCAGCCCCAGCATTTT. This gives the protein CASSERDRRYQPQHF.